This T cell receptor beta chain was observed in a study of identical twins. CDR1 is DFQATT and CDR2 is SNEGSKA in the germline V gene (reference sequence). The CDR3 contains 15 residues. V lost 1 base and J 7 bases, leaving 20 bases between the germline ends. From the 5' RACE reads, TCRdb called clonotypes with MiXCR, one entry per CDR3 protein. The sample shows nearly 900,000 distinct CDR3 sequences, 9% to 15% of them seen only once. These same data were also listed under a study on yellow fever vaccine responses in identical twins.

Source material: PBMCs. The V and J genes are TRBV20-1 and TRBJ2-7; D is unresolved. The origin of this receptor is a young woman in good health. CDR3 amino acids: CSARGSKARSWEQYF. DNA for the CDR3: TGCAGTGCTAGAGGTTCAAAAGCGAGAAGCTGGGAGCAGTACTTC.